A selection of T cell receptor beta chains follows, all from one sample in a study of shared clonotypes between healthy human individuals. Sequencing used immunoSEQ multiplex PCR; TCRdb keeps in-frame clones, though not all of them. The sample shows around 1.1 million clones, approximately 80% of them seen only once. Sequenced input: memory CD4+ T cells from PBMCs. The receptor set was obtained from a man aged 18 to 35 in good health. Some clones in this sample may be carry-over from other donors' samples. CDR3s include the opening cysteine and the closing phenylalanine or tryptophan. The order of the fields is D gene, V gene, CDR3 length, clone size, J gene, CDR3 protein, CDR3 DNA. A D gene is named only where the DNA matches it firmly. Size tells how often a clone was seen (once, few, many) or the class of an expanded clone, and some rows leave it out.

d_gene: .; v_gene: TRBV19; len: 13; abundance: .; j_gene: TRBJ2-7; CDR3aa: CATRRTDAYEQYF; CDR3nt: TGTGCTACTAGGAGGACGGACGCCTACGAGCAGTACTTC
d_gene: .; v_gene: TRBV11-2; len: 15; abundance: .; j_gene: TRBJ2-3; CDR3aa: CASSLDRQSTDTQYF; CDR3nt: TGTGCCAGCAGCTTAGACAGACAGAGCACAGATACGCAGTATTTT
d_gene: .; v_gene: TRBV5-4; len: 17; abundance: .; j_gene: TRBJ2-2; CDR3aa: CASSGRTTTRNTGELFF; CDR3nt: TGTGCCAGCAGCGGACGGACTACCACGAGGAACACCGGGGAGCTGTTTTTT
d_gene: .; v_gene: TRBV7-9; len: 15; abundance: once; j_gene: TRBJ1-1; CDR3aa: CASSPPRGGNTEAFF; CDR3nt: TGTGCCAGCAGCCCTCCCAGGGGCGGCAACACTGAAGCTTTCTTT
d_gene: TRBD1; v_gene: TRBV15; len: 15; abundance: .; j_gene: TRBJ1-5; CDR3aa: CATSGGQRGNQPQHF; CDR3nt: TGTGCCACCAGCGGGGGACAGCGGGGGAATCAGCCCCAGCATTTT
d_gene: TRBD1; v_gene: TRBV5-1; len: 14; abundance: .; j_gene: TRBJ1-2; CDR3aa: CASSLGGQGYGYTF; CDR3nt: TGCGCCAGCAGCTTGGGGGGACAGGGCTATGGCTACACCTTC
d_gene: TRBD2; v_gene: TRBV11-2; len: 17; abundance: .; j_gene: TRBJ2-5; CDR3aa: CASSSPPEREGLKTQYF; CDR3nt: TGTGCCAGCAGCTCGCCCCCAGAGCGGGAGGGCCTGAAGACCCAGTACTTC
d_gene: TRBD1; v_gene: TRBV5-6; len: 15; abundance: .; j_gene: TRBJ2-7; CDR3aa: CASSFVSRDSYEQYF; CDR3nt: TGTGCCAGCAGCTTCGTTTCCCGGGACAGCTACGAGCAGTACTTC
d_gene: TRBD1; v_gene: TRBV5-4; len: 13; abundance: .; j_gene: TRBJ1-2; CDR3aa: CASTPRGPYGYTF; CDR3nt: TGTGCCAGCACCCCTAGGGGGCCCTATGGCTACACCTTC
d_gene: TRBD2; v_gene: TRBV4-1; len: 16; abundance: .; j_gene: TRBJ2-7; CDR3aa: CASSPRGAGNRNEQYF; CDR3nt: TGCGCCAGCAGCCCGCGTGGAGCGGGAAATCGCAACGAGCAGTACTTC
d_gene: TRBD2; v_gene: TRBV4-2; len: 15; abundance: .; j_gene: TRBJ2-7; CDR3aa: CASSQVGTSGYEQYF; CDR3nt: TGTGCCAGCAGCCAAGTGGGGACTAGCGGTTACGAGCAGTACTTC
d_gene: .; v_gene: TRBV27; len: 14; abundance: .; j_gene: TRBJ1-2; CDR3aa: CASSLTGYDYGYTF; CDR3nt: TGTGCCAGCAGTTTGACAGGTTATGACTATGGCTACACCTTC
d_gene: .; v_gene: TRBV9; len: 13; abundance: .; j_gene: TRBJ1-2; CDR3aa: CASSVAQNYGYTF; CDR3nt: TGTGCCAGCAGCGTAGCACAGAACTATGGCTACACCTTC
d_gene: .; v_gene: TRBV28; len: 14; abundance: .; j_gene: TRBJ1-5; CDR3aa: CASRGSGNVQPQHF; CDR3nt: TGTGCCAGCAGAGGCTCAGGGAACGTTCAGCCCCAGCATTTT
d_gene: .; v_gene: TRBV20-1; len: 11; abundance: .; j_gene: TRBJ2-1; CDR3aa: CSAPLGSEQFF; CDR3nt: TGCAGTGCTCCATTAGGGTCTGAGCAGTTCTTC
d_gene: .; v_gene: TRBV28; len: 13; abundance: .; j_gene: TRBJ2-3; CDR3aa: CASTLTGTDTQYF; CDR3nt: TGTGCCAGCACCCTGACTGGCACAGATACGCAGTATTTT
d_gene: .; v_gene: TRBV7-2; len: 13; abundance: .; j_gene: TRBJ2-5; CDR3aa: CASSTGPEETQYF; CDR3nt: TGTGCCAGCAGCACCGGACCGGAAGAGACCCAGTACTTC
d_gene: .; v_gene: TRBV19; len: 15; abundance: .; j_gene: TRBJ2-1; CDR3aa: CASKPPLGGVNEQFF; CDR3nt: TGTGCCAGTAAGCCTCCCCTTGGCGGGGTCAATGAGCAGTTCTTC
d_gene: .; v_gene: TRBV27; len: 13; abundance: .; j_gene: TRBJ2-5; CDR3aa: CASSIIHQETQYF; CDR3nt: TGTGCCAGCAGCATAATCCACCAAGAGACCCAGTACTTC
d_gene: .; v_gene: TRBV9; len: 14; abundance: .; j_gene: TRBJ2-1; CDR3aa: CASSGRGGYNEQFF; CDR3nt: TGTGCCAGCAGCGGTCGCGGAGGTTACAATGAGCAGTTCTTC
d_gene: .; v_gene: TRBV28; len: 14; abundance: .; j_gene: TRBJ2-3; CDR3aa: CASSRGDSSDTQYF; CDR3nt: TGTGCCAGCAGTCGGGGAGACAGCTCCGATACGCAGTATTTT
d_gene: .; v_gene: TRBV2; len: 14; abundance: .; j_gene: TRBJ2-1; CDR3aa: CASSAAQGGNEQFF; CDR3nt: TGTGCCAGCAGTGCGGCCCAGGGGGGCAATGAGCAGTTCTTC
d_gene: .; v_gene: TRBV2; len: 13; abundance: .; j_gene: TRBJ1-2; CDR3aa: CASSAVGSYGYTF; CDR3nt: TGTGCCAGCAGTGCCGTGGGGTCATATGGCTACACCTTC
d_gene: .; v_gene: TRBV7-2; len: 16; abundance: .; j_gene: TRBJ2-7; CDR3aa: CASSLGRGRGKYEQYF; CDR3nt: TGTGCCAGCAGCTTGGGTCGGGGCCGCGGGAAGTACGAGCAGTACTTC
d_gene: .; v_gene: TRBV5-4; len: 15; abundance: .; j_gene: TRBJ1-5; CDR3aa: CASSLGQEVNQPQHF; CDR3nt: TGTGCCAGCAGCTTGGGACAAGAAGTCAATCAGCCCCAGCATTTT
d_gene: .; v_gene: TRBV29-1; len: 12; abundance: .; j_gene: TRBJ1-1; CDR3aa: CSAKGTNTEAFF; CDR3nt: TGCAGCGCGAAGGGAACCAACACTGAAGCTTTCTTT
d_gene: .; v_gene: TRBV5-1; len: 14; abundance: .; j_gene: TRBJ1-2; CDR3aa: CASSFEGGRYGYTF; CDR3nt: TGCGCCAGCAGCTTTGAGGGAGGTCGGTATGGCTACACCTTC
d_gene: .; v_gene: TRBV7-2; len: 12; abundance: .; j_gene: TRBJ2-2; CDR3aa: CASRGESGELFF; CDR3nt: TGTGCCAGCAGGGGGGAGTCCGGGGAGCTGTTTTTT
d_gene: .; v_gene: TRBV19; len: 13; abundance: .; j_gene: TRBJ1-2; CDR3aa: CASSVRVDYGYTF; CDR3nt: TGTGCCAGTAGTGTCAGGGTTGACTATGGCTACACCTTC
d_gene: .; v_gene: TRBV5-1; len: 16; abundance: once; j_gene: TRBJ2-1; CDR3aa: CASSLDLRGSYNEQFF; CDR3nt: TGCGCCAGCAGCTTGGATCTCAGGGGCTCCTACAATGAGCAGTTCTTC
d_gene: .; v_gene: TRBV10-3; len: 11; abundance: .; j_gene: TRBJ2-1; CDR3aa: CAISVGGTQFF; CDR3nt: TGTGCCATCAGTGTGGGCGGGACGCAGTTCTTC
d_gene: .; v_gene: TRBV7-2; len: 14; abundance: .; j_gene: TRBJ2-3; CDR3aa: CASSLDSSTDTQYF; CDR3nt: TGTGCCAGCAGCTTAGACAGCTCCACAGATACGCAGTATTTT
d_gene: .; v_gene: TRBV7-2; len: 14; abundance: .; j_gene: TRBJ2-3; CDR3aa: CASSLIRVTDTQYF; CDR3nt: TGTGCCAGCAGCTTAATCCGGGTCACAGATACGCAGTATTTT
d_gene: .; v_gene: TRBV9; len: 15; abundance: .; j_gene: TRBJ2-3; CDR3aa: CASSVARLSTDTQYF; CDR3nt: TGTGCCAGCAGCGTAGCGCGGCTGAGCACAGATACGCAGTATTTT
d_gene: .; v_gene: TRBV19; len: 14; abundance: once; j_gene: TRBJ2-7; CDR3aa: CASSMSGHSYEQYF; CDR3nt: TGTGCCAGTAGTATGTCTGGGCACAGTTACGAGCAGTACTTC
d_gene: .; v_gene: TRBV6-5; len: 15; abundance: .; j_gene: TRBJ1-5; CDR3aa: CASSYSGGWDQPQHF; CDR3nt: TGTGCCAGCAGTTACAGTGGTGGGTGGGATCAGCCCCAGCATTTT
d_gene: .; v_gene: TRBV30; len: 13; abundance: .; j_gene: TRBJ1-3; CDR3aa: CAWSRAAGNTIYF; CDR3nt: TGTGCCTGGAGTCGGGCAGCTGGAAACACCATATATTTT